Included here is one TCR beta chain sequence, with context. The data were obtained in a study of blood T cell repertoires in COVID-19. The overall study: From T cells, B-cell-depleted T cells, or PBMCs came the material, which was cDNA or gDNA.

Looked up from germline, CDR1 is MNHEY and CDR2 is SVGAGI. Deletions cut 8 bases from V and 3 bases from J, with 17 bases between. The CDR3 length is 14 residues. Per the study methods: Reference gene primer amplification gave estimated nucleated cell counts. Sequencing was performed with immunoSEQ multiplex PCR; in TCRdb, only in-frame clones are kept and a portion is missing. V and J calls and clone size are copied from that table; D and trimming were computed from the DNA. The table shows approximately 100,000 clones, with 86% occurring only once. The genes are TRBV6-5 and TRBJ2-7; tentatively, D is TRBD2 (7 bases). This clonotype was obtained from a man aged 45-65 years with acute or convalescent COVID-19. The sample comprised peripheral blood. CDR3 nucleotides: TGTGCCAGCTCTAAGGGGGGGTTCGGCTACGAGCAGTACTTC. This sequence encodes CASSKGGFGYEQYF.